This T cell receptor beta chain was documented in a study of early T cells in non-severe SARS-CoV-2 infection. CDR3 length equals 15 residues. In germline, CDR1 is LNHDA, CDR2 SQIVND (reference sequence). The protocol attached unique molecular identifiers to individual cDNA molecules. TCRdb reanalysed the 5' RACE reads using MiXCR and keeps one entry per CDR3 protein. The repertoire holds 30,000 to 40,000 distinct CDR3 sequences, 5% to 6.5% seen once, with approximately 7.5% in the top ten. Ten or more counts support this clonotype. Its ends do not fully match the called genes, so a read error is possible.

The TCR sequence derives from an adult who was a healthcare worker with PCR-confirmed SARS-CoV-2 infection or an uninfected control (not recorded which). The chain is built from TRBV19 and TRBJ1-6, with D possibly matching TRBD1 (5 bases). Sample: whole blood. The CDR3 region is CASNTDTSSNSPLHF. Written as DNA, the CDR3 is TGTGCCAGTAACACGGACACCTCCTCTAATTCACCCCTCCACTTT.